The 8 T cell receptor beta chains given below trace back to one sample, sequenced in a study of cytomegalovirus exposure and HLA in healthy donors. Researchers ran the PCR with 60 Vbeta and 13 Jbeta primers. Using immunoSEQ multiplex PCR, the repertoire was profiled, and TCRdb retains in-frame clones only, with some absent. The sample lists 150,000 to 200,000 clones; about two thirds were seen once. Sequenced input: PBMCs. The origin of the receptors is a man aged 25-40 years in good health and CMV-seropositive.

This clone was found a few times. The J gene is TRBJ1-1, the V gene TRBV2; 10 bases align to TRBD1. The V gene's germline CDR1 is SNHLY and CDR2 FYNNEI. This CDR3 has 14 amino acids. Trimming cost V 5 bases and J 5 bases; bases outside gene matches: 5. In DNA form, the CDR3 reads TGTGCCAGCAGTCGGACAGGGGGGACGACTGAAGCTTTCTTT. Translating it yields CASSRTGGTTEAFF.

The rearrangement links TRBV19 to TRBJ1-1, with 7 nucleotides matching TRBD1. V lost 0 bases to trimming and J lost 3 bases; unmatched junction nucleotides: 4. This CDR3 has 15 residues. Germline V CDR1 and CDR2: LNHDA, SQIVND (reference sequence). The CDR3 spells CASSIEGRGDTEAFF. CDR3 nucleotide sequence: TGTGCCAGTAGTATAGAGGGCAGGGGGGACACTGAAGCTTTCTTT. Full variable domain (remainder filled in from reference TRBV19 and TRBJ1-1): DGGITQSPKYLFRKEGQNVTLSCEQNLNHDAMYWYRQDPGQGLRLIYYSQIVNDFQKGDIAEGYSVSREKKESFPLTVTSAQKNPTAFYLCASSIEGRGDTEAFFGQGTRLTVV.

The V gene is TRBV19, the J gene TRBJ1-2, with a possible D match to TRBD1 (5 bases). V lost 5 bases and J lost 3, with 13 bases in between. In germline, CDR1 is LNHDA, CDR2 SQIVND (reference sequence). The CDR3 loop spans 14 amino acids. Here the CDR3 reads CASSPAGWDYGYTF. In nucleotides, the CDR3 is TGTGCCAGTAGTCCAGCAGGGTGGGACTATGGCTACACCTTC.

This clone was recorded once. This chain connects TRBV6-5 to TRBJ2-5, with D possibly matching TRBD2 (6 bases). Germline assignment: CDR1 MNHEY and CDR2 SVGAGI. This CDR3 spans 15 amino acids. V dropped 6 bases and J dropped 1 base, with 15 bases sitting between them. The CDR3, as DNA: TGTGCCAGCAGCTACGTACGGGGGACCCAAGAGACCCAGTACTTC. Translation gives CASSYVRGTQETQYF.

The chain carries TRBV27 and TRBJ2-7; a possible D gene is TRBD2 (6 bases). V lost 8 bases and J 3 bases, leaving 17 bases between the germline ends. The CDR3 is 14 residues long. The germline V gene has CDR1 MNHEY and CDR2 SMNVEV (reference sequence). CDR3 sequence: CASGATGVSYEQYF. DNA for the CDR3: TGTGCCAGCGGGGCGACGGGAGTTAGCTACGAGCAGTACTTC.

This chain uses TRBV30 with TRBJ2-1; 10 nucleotides line up with TRBD1. Germline V gene lookup returns CDR1 GTSNPN and CDR2 SVGIG (reference sequence). CDR3 length equals 16 residues. Trimming cost V 5 bases and J 1 base; bases outside gene matches: 8. The CDR3 loop reads CAWATGTGASYNEQFF. The CDR3 nucleotides are TGTGCCTGGGCCACAGGGACAGGGGCTTCCTACAATGAGCAGTTCTTC. Supplemented by reference TRBV30 and TRBJ2-1, the full variable domain reads SQTIHQWPATLVQPVGSPLSLECTVEGTSNPNLYWYRQAAGRGLQLLFYSVGIGQISSEVPQNLSASRPQDRQFILSSKKLLLSDSGFYLCAWATGTGASYNEQFFGPGTRLTVL.

The chain employs TRBV28 and TRBJ1-2; TRBD1 aligns across 10 bases. J was trimmed by 7 bases and V by 4 bases; bases with no gene match: 9. This CDR3 has 15 residues. Per germline, CDR1 MDHEN and CDR2 SYDVKM. CDR3 sequence (DNA): TGTGCCAGCAGTTCAGCCGGGACAGGGGAATCTGGCTACACCTTC. Its translation: CASSSAGTGESGYTF.

In this sample, this clone turned up a few times. V usage is TRBV7-2 and J usage is TRBJ2-5; 7 bases map to TRBD2. This CDR3 is built from 14 residues. Germline CDR1 reads SGHTA; CDR2 reads FQGNSA. Unmatched junction bases numbered 4, after V lost 1 base and J lost 5 bases. CDR3 residues: CASSLDQGGETQYF. CDR3 in DNA: TGTGCCAGCAGCTTAGATCAGGGAGGGGAGACCCAGTACTTC.